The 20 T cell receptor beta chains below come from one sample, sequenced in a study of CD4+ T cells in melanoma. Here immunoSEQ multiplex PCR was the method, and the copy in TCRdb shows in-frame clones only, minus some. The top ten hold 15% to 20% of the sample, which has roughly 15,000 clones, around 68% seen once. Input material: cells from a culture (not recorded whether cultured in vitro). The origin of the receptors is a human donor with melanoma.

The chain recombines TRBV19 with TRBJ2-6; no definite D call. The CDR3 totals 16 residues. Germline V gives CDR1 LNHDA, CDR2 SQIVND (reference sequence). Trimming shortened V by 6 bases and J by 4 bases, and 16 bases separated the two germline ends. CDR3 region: CASSHTRSGGANVLTF. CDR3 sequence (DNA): TGTGCCAGTAGCCACACCCGGAGTGGAGGGGCCAACGTCCTGACTTTC.

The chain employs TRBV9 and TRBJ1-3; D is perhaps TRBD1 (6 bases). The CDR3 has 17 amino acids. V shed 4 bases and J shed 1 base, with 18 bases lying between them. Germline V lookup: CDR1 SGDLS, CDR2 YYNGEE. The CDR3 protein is CASSHIGGRNSGNTIYF. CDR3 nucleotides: TGTGCCAGCAGCCACATCGGGGGGCGCAATTCTGGAAACACCATATATTTT.

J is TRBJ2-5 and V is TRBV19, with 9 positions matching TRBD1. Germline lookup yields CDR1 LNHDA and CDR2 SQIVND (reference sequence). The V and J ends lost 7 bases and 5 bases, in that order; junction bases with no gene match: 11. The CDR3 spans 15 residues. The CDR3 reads CASNNPQGAGETQYF. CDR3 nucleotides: TGTGCCAGTAACAACCCACAGGGGGCAGGGGAGACCCAGTACTTC.

Written as DNA, the CDR3 is TGTGCCAGCACCTCATTGGGGGATTATAGCAACGAGCAGTACTTC. Amino acid sequence: CASTSLGDYSNEQYF. The chain couples TRBV25-1 to TRBJ2-7, with D possibly being TRBD1 or TRBD2 (5 bases each). The germline V gene encodes CDR1 MGHDK and CDR2 SYGVNS. This CDR3 is 15 amino acids long. Between the trimmed V and J ends, which lost 7 bases and 5 bases, there was a span of 21 bases.

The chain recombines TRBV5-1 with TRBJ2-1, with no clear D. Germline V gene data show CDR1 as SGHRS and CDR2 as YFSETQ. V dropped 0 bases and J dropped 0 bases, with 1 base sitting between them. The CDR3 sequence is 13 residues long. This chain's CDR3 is CASSLASYNEQFF. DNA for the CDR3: TGCGCCAGCAGCTTGGCCTCCTACAATGAGCAGTTCTTC.

The CDR3 bases are TGTGCCAGCAGCGACAACAGGGCACCTGGAAACACCATATATTTT. Translating it yields CASSDNRAPGNTIYF. This chain connects TRBV4-2 to TRBJ1-3; maybe TRBD1 (6 bases). The CDR3 covers 15 residues. V gave up 5 bases and J gave up 2 bases, with 13 bases separating them. The germline gives CDR1 LGHNA, CDR2 YNFKEQ.

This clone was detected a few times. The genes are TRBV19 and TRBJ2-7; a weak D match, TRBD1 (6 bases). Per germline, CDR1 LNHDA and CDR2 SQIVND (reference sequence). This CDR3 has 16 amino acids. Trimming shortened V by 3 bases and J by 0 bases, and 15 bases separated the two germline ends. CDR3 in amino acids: CASSIPRGRHSYEQYF. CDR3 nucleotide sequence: TGTGCCAGTAGTATCCCCAGGGGCCGACACTCCTACGAGCAGTACTTC.

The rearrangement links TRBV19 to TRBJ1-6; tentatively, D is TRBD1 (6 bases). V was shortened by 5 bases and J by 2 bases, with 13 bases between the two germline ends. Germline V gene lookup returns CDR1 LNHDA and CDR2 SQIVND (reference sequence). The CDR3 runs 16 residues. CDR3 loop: CASSYTGITYNSPLHF. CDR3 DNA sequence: TGTGCCAGTAGTTACACAGGGATCACCTATAATTCACCCCTCCACTTT.

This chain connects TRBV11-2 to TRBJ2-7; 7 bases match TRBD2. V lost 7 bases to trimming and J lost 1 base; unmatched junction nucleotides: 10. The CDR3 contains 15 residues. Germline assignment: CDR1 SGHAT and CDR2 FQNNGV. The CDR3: CASTPGSSGSYEQYF. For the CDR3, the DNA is TGTGCCAGCACCCCCGGGAGTAGCGGGTCCTACGAGCAGTACTTC.

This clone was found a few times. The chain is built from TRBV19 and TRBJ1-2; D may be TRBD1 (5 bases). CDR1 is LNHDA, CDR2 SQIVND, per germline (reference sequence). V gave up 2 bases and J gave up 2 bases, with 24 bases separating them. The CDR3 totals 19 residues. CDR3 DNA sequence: TGTGCCAGTAGTATATCCCTCCAGGGCCAGCGAAGATGGAACTATGGCTACACCTTC. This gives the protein CASSISLQGQRRWNYGYTF.

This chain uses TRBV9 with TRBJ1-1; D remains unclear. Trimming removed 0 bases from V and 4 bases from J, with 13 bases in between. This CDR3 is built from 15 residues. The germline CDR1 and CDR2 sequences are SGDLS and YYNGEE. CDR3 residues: CASSVVSGPGTEAFF. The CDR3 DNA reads TGTGCCAGCAGCGTAGTGTCCGGCCCGGGCACTGAAGCTTTCTTT.

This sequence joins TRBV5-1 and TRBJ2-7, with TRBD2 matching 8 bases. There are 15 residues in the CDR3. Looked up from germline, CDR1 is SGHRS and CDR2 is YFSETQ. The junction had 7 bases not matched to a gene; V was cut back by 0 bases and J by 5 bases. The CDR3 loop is CASSLGTSLVNEQYF. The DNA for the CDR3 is TGCGCCAGCAGCTTGGGGACTAGCTTGGTGAACGAGCAGTACTTC.

In DNA, the CDR3 is TGCGCCAGCAGTCCTGGACAGGGGTCTTCCTACGAGCAGTACTTC. It specifies CASSPGQGSSYEQYF. The V call is TRBV10-2, the J call TRBJ2-7; TRBD1 matches 9 bases. V lost 5 bases and J lost 1; bases outside the gene matches: 6. The CDR3 runs to 15 residues. The germline V gene has CDR1 WSHSY and CDR2 SAAADI.

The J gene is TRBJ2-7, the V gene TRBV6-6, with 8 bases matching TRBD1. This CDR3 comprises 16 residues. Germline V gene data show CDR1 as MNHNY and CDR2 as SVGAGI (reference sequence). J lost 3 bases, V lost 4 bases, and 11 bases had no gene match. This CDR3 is CASSSGFGQGYYEQYF. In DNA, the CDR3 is TGTGCCAGCAGTTCAGGTTTTGGACAGGGTTACTACGAGCAGTACTTC.

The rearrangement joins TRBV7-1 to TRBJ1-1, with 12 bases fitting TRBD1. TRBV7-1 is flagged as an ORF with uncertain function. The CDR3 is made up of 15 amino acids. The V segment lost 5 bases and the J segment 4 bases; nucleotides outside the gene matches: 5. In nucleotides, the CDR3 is TGTGCCAGCAGCCCCGGGACAGGGGGCTTCACTGAAGCTTTCTTT. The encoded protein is CASSPGTGGFTEAFF.

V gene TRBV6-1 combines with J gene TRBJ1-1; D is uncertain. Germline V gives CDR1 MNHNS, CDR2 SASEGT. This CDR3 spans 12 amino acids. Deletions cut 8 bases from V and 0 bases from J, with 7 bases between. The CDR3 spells CASAGMNTEAFF. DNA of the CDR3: TGTGCCAGCGCCGGGATGAACACTGAAGCTTTCTTT.

The CDR3 sequence is CASSEGEGYSPLHF. The CDR3, as DNA: TGTGCCAGCAGTGAAGGAGAGGGGTATTCACCCCTCCACTTT. V usage is TRBV6-1 and J usage is TRBJ1-6, with a tentative D call TRBD1 (5 bases). The CDR3 has 14 residues. V lost 1 base, J lost 8 bases, and 9 bases lay in between. Germline CDR1 reads MNHNS; CDR2 reads SASEGT.

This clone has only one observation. CDR3 coding DNA: TGTGCCAGCAGCAAGGGGGCAGGGACTGAAGCTTTCTTT. Translating gives CASSKGAGTEAFF. The chain is built from TRBV7-8 and TRBJ1-1, with TRBD1 identical over 7 bases. Germline lookup yields CDR1 SGHVS and CDR2 FQNEAQ. The CDR3 runs 13 residues. Germline trimming cut 5 bases from V and 5 bases from J; bases unmatched to any gene: 5.

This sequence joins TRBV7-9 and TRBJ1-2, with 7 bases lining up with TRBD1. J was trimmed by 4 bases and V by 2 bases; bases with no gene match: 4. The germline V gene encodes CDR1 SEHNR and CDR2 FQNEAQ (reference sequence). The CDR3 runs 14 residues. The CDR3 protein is CASSLSRGLYGYTF. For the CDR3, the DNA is TGTGCCAGCAGCTTATCAAGGGGGCTCTATGGCTACACCTTC.

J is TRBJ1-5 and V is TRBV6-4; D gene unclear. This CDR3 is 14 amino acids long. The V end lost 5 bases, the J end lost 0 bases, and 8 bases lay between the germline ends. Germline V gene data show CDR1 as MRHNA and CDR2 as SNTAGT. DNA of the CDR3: TGTGCCAGCAGTTACAAGGATAGCAATCAGCCCCAGCATTTT. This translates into CASSYKDSNQPQHF.